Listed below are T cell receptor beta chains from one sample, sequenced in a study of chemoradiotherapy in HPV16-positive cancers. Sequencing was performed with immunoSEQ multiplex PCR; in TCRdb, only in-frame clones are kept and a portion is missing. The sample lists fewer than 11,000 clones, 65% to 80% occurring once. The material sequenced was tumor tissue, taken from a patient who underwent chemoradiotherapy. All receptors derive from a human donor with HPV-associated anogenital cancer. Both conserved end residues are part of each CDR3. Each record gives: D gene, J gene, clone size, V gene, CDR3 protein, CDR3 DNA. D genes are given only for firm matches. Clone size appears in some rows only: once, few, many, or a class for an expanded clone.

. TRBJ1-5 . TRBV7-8 CASSIQGARQPQHF TGTGCCAGCAGCATACAGGGAGCTAGGCAGCCCCAGCATTTT
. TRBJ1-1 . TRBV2 CASSEGRVFDTEAFF TGTGCCAGCAGTGAAGGAAGGGTTTTTGACACTGAAGCTTTCTTT
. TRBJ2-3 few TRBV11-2 CASSRDLGTDTQYF TGTGCCAGCAGCCGCGACTTGGGCACAGATACGCAGTATTTT
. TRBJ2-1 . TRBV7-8 CASSFRESYNEQFF TGTGCCAGCAGCTTTCGGGAGAGCTACAATGAGCAGTTCTTC
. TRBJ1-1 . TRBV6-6 CASSFGREEAFF TGTGCCAGCAGTTTCGGTCGGGAGGAAGCTTTCTTT
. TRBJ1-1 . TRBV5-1 CASQMGLNTEAFF TGCGCCAGCCAAATGGGTCTCAACACTGAAGCTTTCTTT
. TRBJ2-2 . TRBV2 CASRSSKAGELFF TGTGCCAGCCGATCCTCAAAGGCCGGGGAGCTGTTTTTT
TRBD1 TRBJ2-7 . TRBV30 CAWSGPGQAAYEQYF TGTGCCTGGTCCGGCCCGGGACAGGCTGCCTACGAGCAGTACTTC
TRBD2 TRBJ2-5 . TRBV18 CASSPPGGGQETQYF TGTGCCAGCTCACCCCCTGGCGGGGGGCAAGAGACCCAGTACTTC
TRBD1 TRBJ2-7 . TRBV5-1 CASSLDPGGGYEQYF TGCGCCAGCAGCTTGGATCCAGGGGGCGGCTACGAGCAGTACTTC
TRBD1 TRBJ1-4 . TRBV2 CASRGQARKGEKLFF TGTGCCAGCAGGGGACAGGCAAGAAAGGGGGAAAAACTGTTTTTT
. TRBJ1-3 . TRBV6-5 CASSPRQIGNTIYF TGTGCCAGCAGTCCACGACAGATCGGAAACACCATATATTTT
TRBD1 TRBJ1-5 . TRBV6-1 CASRGTGLHQPQHF TGTGCCAGCAGAGGGACAGGGTTGCATCAGCCCCAGCATTTT
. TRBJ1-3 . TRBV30 CAWATGPGNTIYF TGTGCCTGGGCAACAGGCCCTGGAAACACCATATATTTT
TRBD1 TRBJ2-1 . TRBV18 CASSPRRTNRGSEQFF TGTGCCAGCTCACCTCGCCGGACGAACAGGGGGAGTGAGCAGTTCTTC
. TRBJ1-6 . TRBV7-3 CASSLGVGDYNSPLHF TGTGCCAGCAGCTTAGGGGTTGGAGACTATAATTCACCCCTCCACTTT
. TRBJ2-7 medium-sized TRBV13 CASSWVYTQSYEQYF TGTGCCAGCAGCTGGGTATATACACAGAGCTACGAGCAGTACTTC
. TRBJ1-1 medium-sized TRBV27 CASSLMVGYTEAFF TGTGCCAGCAGTTTAATGGTAGGTTACACTGAAGCTTTCTTT
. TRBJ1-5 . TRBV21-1 CASSKGRVEVRTGGNQPQHF TGTGCCAGCAGCAAAGGAAGGGTGGAGGTGAGGACAGGGGGCAATCAGCCCCAGCATTTT
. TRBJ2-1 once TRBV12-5 CASGSPTSRYNEQFF TGTGCTAGTGGTTCCCCGACTAGTCGGTACAATGAGCAGTTCTTC
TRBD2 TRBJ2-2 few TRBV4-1 CASSQELAGLNTGELFF TGCGCCAGCAGCCAAGAACTAGCGGGGCTCAACACCGGGGAGCTGTTTTTT
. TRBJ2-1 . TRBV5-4 CASSSRSSYNEQFF TGTGCCAGCAGCTCCAGGAGCTCCTACAATGAGCAGTTCTTC
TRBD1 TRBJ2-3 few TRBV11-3 CASTLGQGMLRMQTVDTQYF TGTGCCAGCACACTAGGACAGGGAATGTTAAGGATGCAAACCGTGGATACGCAGTATTTT
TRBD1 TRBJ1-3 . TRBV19 CASSRQGAGNTIYF TGTGCCAGTAGTCGCCAGGGGGCTGGAAACACCATATATTTT
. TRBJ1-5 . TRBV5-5 CASSLRGSNQPQHF TGTGCCAGCAGCTTGCGGGGGAGCAATCAGCCCCAGCATTTT
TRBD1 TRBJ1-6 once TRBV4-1 CASSQLLPTGTGNSPLHF TGCGCCAGCAGCCAACTCCTCCCCACCGGGACAGGGAATTCACCCCTCCACTTT
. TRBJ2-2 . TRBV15 CATSRDPSGVRTGELFF TGTGCCACCAGCAGAGATCCGTCCGGGGTTCGGACCGGGGAGCTGTTTTTT
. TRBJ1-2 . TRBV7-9 CASSLGQEEAF TGTGCCAGCAGCTTAGGACAGGAAGAGGCCTTC
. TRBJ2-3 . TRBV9 CASSDRYSDTQYF TGTGCCAGCAGCGACAGATACTCCGATACGCAGTATTTT
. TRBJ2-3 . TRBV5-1 CASSLGGSTDTQYF TGCGCCAGCAGCTTGGGAGGCAGCACAGATACGCAGTATTTT
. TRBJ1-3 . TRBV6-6 CASRAQVRSGNTIYF TGTGCCAGCAGAGCACAGGTTCGCTCTGGAAACACCATATATTTT
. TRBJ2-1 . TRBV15 CATSNVVDHEQFF TGTGCCACCAGCAACGTAGTCGACCATGAGCAGTTCTTC
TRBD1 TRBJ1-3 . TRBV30 CAWTVTGTGNTIYF TGTGCCTGGACCGTGACAGGGACAGGAAACACCATATATTTT
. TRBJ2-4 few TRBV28 CASSPGGGAHIQYF TGTGCCAGCAGTCCAGGAGGGGGGGCGCACATTCAGTACTTC
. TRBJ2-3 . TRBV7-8 CASSSRDQGGTDTQYF TGTGCCAGCAGCTCAAGGGACCAAGGAGGGACAGATACGCAGTATTTT
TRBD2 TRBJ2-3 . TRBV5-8 CASRRERGHTDTQYF TGTGCCAGCCGCCGCGAGCGGGGCCACACAGATACGCAGTATTTT
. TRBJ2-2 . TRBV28 CASSGTIGELFF TGTGCCAGCAGCGGGACCATTGGGGAGCTGTTTTTT
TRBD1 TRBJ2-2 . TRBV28 CASSDRASGTGELFF TGTGCCAGCAGTGACAGGGCCTCAGGGACCGGGGAGCTGTTTTTT
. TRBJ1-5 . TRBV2 CASTYEGGSNQPQHF TGTGCCAGCACCTATGAGGGAGGTAGCAATCAGCCCCAGCATTTT
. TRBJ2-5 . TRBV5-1 CASSLTGIHQETQYF TGCGCCAGCAGCTTGACAGGGATCCATCAAGAGACCCAGTACTTC